What follows are 27 T cell receptor beta chains derived from one specimen sequenced in a study of somatic mutations in cytotoxic T cells in rheumatoid arthritis. The repertoire was sequenced with immunoSEQ multiplex PCR; TCRdb's copy has only in-frame clones and lacks some. The sample records approximately 10,000 clones, roughly 79% being singletons. Sequencing was carried out using CD8+ T cells sorted from blood. The receptors shown here come from an adult with rheumatoid arthritis.

The chain recombines TRBV5-6 with TRBJ2-2; no definite D call. Trimming stripped 3 bases from V and 7 bases from J, with 7 bases between. Germline CDR1 reads SGHDT; CDR2 reads YYEEEE. The CDR3 covers 12 residues. The CDR3: CASSWSSGELFF. CDR3 nucleotides: TGTGCCAGCAGCTGGTCTAGCGGGGAGCTGTTTTTT.

This chain connects TRBV5-6 to TRBJ2-2; D unresolved. The CDR3 loop spans 12 amino acids. V lost 5 bases and J lost 5, with 7 bases in between. Germline V gene data show CDR1 as SGHDT and CDR2 as YYEEEE. The CDR3 coding sequence is TGTGCCAGCAGGTCAATGACCGGGGAGCTGTTTTTT. It is translated as CASRSMTGELFF.

The V and J genes are TRBV9 and TRBJ1-2; D uncertain. CDR1 is SGDLS, CDR2 YYNGEE, per germline. Trimming stripped 0 bases from V and 0 bases from J, with 12 bases between. This CDR3 has 16 amino acids. The CDR3 nucleotides are TGTGCCAGCAGCGTAGATCGGGATGCACCTAACTATGGCTACACCTTC. It codes for CASSVDRDAPNYGYTF.

The CDR3 DNA reads TGTGCCAGCAGCTTAGGAGGGACTAGCGGGAGGGCGGGGTACGAGCAGTACTTC. It specifies CASSLGGTSGRAGYEQYF. The chain recombines TRBV7-8 with TRBJ2-7; the match to TRBD2 covers 16 bases. V lost 1 base and J lost 4; bases outside the gene matches: 7. This CDR3 comprises 18 residues. Germline values: CDR1 SGHVS, CDR2 FQNEAQ.

The chain uses TRBV2 and TRBJ1-6; 8 bases map to TRBD1. CDR1 is SNHLY, CDR2 FYNNEI, per germline. This CDR3 has 15 residues. The V gene end was trimmed by 6 bases and the J gene end by 2 bases; junction bases not matched to a gene: 3. The CDR3 DNA reads as TGTGCCAGCAGCGTGGACAGGGCCTATAATTCACCCCTCCACTTT. As protein: CASSVDRAYNSPLHF.

This clone has more than one count but fewer than ten. The chain recombines TRBV2 with TRBJ2-5; possibly TRBD1 for D (6 bases). Germline CDR1 and CDR2: SNHLY and FYNNEI. The CDR3 runs 12 residues. V lost 8 bases and J 5 bases, leaving 12 bases between the germline ends. The CDR3 loop is CASSQGQETQYF. The CDR3 bases are TGTGCCAGCTCTCAGGGGCAGGAGACCCAGTACTTC.

The chain joins TRBV29-1 to TRBJ2-3, with a tentative D call TRBD2 (6 bases). Germline V gene data show CDR1 as SQVTM and CDR2 as ANQGSEA. The CDR3 spans 15 residues. V was shortened by 3 bases and J by 0 bases, with 13 bases between the two germline ends. This CDR3 is CSVDGDFYSTDTQYF. CDR3 bases: TGCAGCGTTGATGGGGACTTTTATAGCACAGATACGCAGTATTTT.

The chain is built from TRBV7-6 and TRBJ2-5; 9 positions match TRBD2. Germline lookup yields CDR1 SGHVS and CDR2 FNYEAQ. Trimming took 1 base from V and 1 from J; bases not matched to a gene: 4. The length of the CDR3 is 16 residues. The CDR3 loop is CASSLEIAGAQETQYF. The CDR3 bases are TGTGCCAGCAGCTTAGAAATAGCGGGGGCCCAAGAGACCCAGTACTTC.

The rearrangement links TRBV9 to TRBJ1-5; the D gene is possibly TRBD1 (5 bases). The CDR3 consists of 15 residues. Trimming took 4 bases from V and 2 from J, leaving 13 bases between them. Looked up from germline, CDR1 is SGDLS and CDR2 is YYNGEE. The CDR3, as DNA: TGTGCCAGCAGCACCGGGGGAGGCGGCAATCAGCCCCAGCATTTT. Its protein is CASSTGGGGNQPQHF.

The chain employs TRBV7-2 and TRBJ2-1, with D possibly TRBD2 on 5 matching bases. The CDR3 runs 13 residues. V gave up 5 bases and J gave up 4 bases, with 9 bases separating them. CDR1 is SGHTA, CDR2 FQGNSA, per germline. DNA of the CDR3: TGTGCCAGCAGCAGGACTGCTTACAATGAGCAGTTCTTC. Translating it yields CASSRTAYNEQFF.

The rearrangement uses TRBV4-1 and TRBJ2-5, with D possibly TRBD2 on 5 matching bases. The CDR3 contains 14 residues. Germline CDR1 MGHRA, CDR2 YSYEKL. Trimming stripped 1 base from V and 5 bases from J, with 11 bases between. This CDR3 reads CASSQGVGKETQYF. CDR3 DNA: TGCGCCAGCAGCCAAGGGGTCGGGAAGGAGACCCAGTACTTC.

The chain uses TRBV5-1 and TRBJ2-1; no clear D gene. Trimming shortened V by 0 bases and J by 6 bases, and 13 bases separated the two germline ends. The CDR3 sequence is 15 residues long. In germline, CDR1 is SGHRS, CDR2 YFSETQ. The CDR3 coding sequence is TGCGCCAGCAGCTTGGTAGGCCCGGGTGGCAATGAGCAGTTCTTC. Residues: CASSLVGPGGNEQFF.

This chain uses TRBV6-4 with TRBJ1-5; 8 bases line up with TRBD1. V trimming: 6 bases; J trimming: 6 bases; junction bases outside the gene matches: 4. CDR3 length equals 13 residues. Germline V gene lookup returns CDR1 MRHNA and CDR2 SNTAGT. CDR3 bases: TGTGCCAGCAGGACAGGGGAGGCTCAGCCCCAGCATTTT. Translating gives CASRTGEAQPQHF.

The chain joins TRBV7-9 to TRBJ2-3; the match to TRBD2 covers 9 bases. Germline V CDR1 and CDR2: SEHNR, FQNEAQ (reference sequence). V gave up 4 bases and J gave up 0 bases; unmatched junction bases: 11. CDR3 size: 18 residues. Written as DNA, the CDR3 is TGTGCCAGCAGCTCAAACGGTCTAGCGGGATGGAGCACAGATACGCAGTATTTT. It translates to CASSSNGLAGWSTDTQYF.

The chain employs TRBV9 and TRBJ2-3; D assignment may be TRBD1 or TRBD2 (5 bases each). The V gene lost 0 bases and the J gene lost 5 bases, with 13 bases spanning the gap. The CDR3 is 15 amino acids. CDR1 is SGDLS, CDR2 YYNGEE, per germline. The CDR3 coding sequence is TGTGCCAGCAGCGTAGGGGGGTTCCAAGGAGATACGCAGTATTTT. It codes for CASSVGGFQGDTQYF.

The chain uses TRBV29-1 and TRBJ2-1, with D perhaps TRBD1 (7 bases). Germline CDR1 is SQVTM and CDR2 is ANQGSEA. CDR3 length: 14 amino acids. V lost 7 bases, J lost 4 bases, and 17 bases lay in between. This CDR3 reads CSAQGGHGYNEQFF. CDR3 DNA: TGCAGCGCCCAGGGGGGACATGGTTACAATGAGCAGTTCTTC.

The chain carries TRBV2 and TRBJ1-2; no reliable D call. V lost 1 base, J lost 2 bases, and 14 bases lay in between. The CDR3 is made up of 16 amino acids. The V gene's germline CDR1 is SNHLY and CDR2 FYNNEI. The chain's CDR3 is CASSEVGWQANYGYTF. CDR3 bases: TGTGCCAGCAGTGAAGTGGGGTGGCAGGCGAACTATGGCTACACCTTC.

The rearrangement uses TRBV2 and TRBJ1-1, with D uncertain. V was cut by 0 bases and J by 5 bases, with 13 bases left in between. This CDR3 region has 15 residues. The V gene's germline CDR1 is SNHLY and CDR2 FYNNEI. The CDR3 region is CASSEARILATEAFF. CDR3 DNA: TGTGCCAGCAGTGAAGCGCGAATCTTGGCGACTGAAGCTTTCTTT.

This clone was seen just once. The rearrangement links TRBV13 to TRBJ2-7; 14 positions match TRBD2. Germline CDR1 reads PRHDT; CDR2 reads FYEKMQ (reference sequence). V was clipped by 5 bases and J by 7 bases; unmatched bases: 16. The CDR3 loop spans 18 amino acids. The CDR3 nucleotides read TGTGCCAGCAGCCTGAAGCCTGCGGGACTAGCGGGAGAGAAGGAGCAGTACTTC. Protein: CASSLKPAGLAGEKEQYF.

The gene calls are TRBV28 and TRBJ2-7; tentative D call: TRBD2 (5 bases). Germline values: CDR1 MDHEN, CDR2 SYDVKM. V lost 3 bases to trimming and J lost 2 bases, with 8 bases between them. The CDR3 has 13 amino acids. The CDR3 sequence is CASSLFGAYEQYF. CDR3 nucleotide sequence: TGTGCCAGCAGTTTGTTCGGGGCCTACGAGCAGTACTTC. The full variable domain, rest sourced from reference TRBV28 and TRBJ2-7, is DVKVTQSSRYLVKRTGEKVFLECVQDMDHENMFWYRQDPGLGLRLIYFSYDVKMKEKGDIPEGYSVSREKKERFSLILESASTNQTSMYLCASSLFGAYEQYFGPGTRLTVT.

The rearrangement links TRBV5-4 to TRBJ2-1; D remains ambiguous. V lost 4 bases and J lost 9, with 20 bases in between. Per the germline V gene, CDR1 is SGHNT and CDR2 is YYREEE (reference sequence). The CDR3 totals 15 residues. The CDR3 loop is CASSLGKGPSGEQFF. Written as DNA, the CDR3 is TGTGCCAGCAGCCTTGGCAAGGGTCCGTCGGGTGAGCAGTTCTTC.

The chain has TRBV7-8 and TRBJ1-5; perhaps TRBD1 as D (5 bases). Trimming removed 5 bases from V and 6 bases from J, with 17 bases in between. Germline loops: CDR1 SGHVS, CDR2 FQNEAQ. The CDR3 has 15 residues. The chain's CDR3 is CASSPRIGEGQPQHF. CDR3 in DNA: TGTGCCAGCAGCCCCCGAATAGGGGAGGGTCAGCCCCAGCATTTT. The entire variable domain, with the rest obtained from reference TRBV7-8 and TRBJ1-5, is as follows: GAGVSQSPRYKVAKRGQDVALRCDPISGHVSLFWYQQALGQGPEFLTYFQNEAQLDKSGLPSDRFFAERPEGSVSTLKIQRTQQEDSAVYLCASSPRIGEGQPQHFGDGTRLSIL.

The chain links TRBV6-5 to TRBJ2-7; D remains unclear. Looked up from germline, CDR1 is MNHEY and CDR2 is SVGAGI. The CDR3 is 14 residues long. V dropped 0 bases and J dropped 0 bases, with 6 bases sitting between them. The CDR3 DNA sequence: TGTGCCAGCAGTTACTCAATAGGCTCCTACGAGCAGTACTTC. Translated, it gives CASSYSIGSYEQYF.

This clone was recorded a few times. The chain links TRBV15 to TRBJ1-2; 7 nucleotides match TRBD1. The J segment lost 2 bases and the V segment lost 0 bases, leaving 3 bases of the junction unmatched. The CDR3 spans 15 residues. Germline loops: CDR1 LNHNV, CDR2 YYDKDF (reference sequence). The CDR3 bases are TGTGCCACCAGCAGAGATCCCAGGGGGAACTATGGCTACACCTTC. Its translation: CATSRDPRGNYGYTF. Full variable domain (outside the CDR3, taken from reference TRBV15 and TRBJ1-2): DAMVIQNPRYQVTQFGKPVTLSCSQTLNHNVMYWYQQKSSQAPKLLFHYYDKDFNNEADTPDNFQSRRPNTSFCFLDIRSPGLGDTAMYLCATSRDPRGNYGYTFGSGTRLTVV.

The chain has TRBV28 and TRBJ1-4; D may be TRBD1 (6 bases). This CDR3 region has 15 residues. The germline V and J ends were trimmed by 4 bases and 5 bases, with 14 bases remaining between them. Germline values: CDR1 MDHEN, CDR2 SYDVKM. CDR3 coding DNA: TGTGCCAGCAGTTCCCCGAGGGGGACAAATGAAAAACTGTTTTTT. Translation: CASSSPRGTNEKLFF.

The rearrangement joins TRBV4-2 to TRBJ2-1; the match to TRBD2 covers 11 bases. V trimming: 2 bases; J trimming: 4 bases; junction bases outside the gene matches: 4. The CDR3 is 16 residues long. Per the germline V gene, CDR1 is LGHNA and CDR2 is YNFKEQ. CDR3 bases: TGTGCCAGCAGCCAATCCGGGACTAGCGGATACAATGAGCAGTTCTTC. It codes for CASSQSGTSGYNEQFF.

This clone came up a few times. This chain connects TRBV15 to TRBJ1-3; no clear D. The CDR3 runs to 14 residues. V was trimmed by 5 bases and J by 5 bases, leaving 13 bases between them. The V gene's germline CDR1 is LNHNV and CDR2 YYDKDF (reference sequence). DNA of the CDR3: TGTGCCACCAGCCCCCGAGGAGGACGAAACACCATATATTTT. Its translation: CATSPRGGRNTIYF.